This entry lists 30 T cell receptor beta chains sequenced from one sample in a study of T cells in Graves' hyperthyroidism and ophthalmopathy. Amplification of TCR beta CDR3 regions used RNA as the template. In the first-round RT-PCR of the TCR CDR3, the HTBI primer set was used. TCRdb re-analysed the multiplex PCR reads in MiXCR, keeping a single row per CDR3 protein. Among 450,000 to 650,000 distinct CDR3 sequences, about a sixth were seen once, and the ten largest hold under 20%. The sequenced sample was blood. These receptors all come from a woman under 30 with Graves' ophthalmopathy.

This clonotype showed up just once. The chain combines TRBV20-1 with TRBJ1-5; weak D call: TRBD1 (6 bases). The CDR3 extends over 13 amino acids. Trimming shortened V by 7 bases and J by 5 bases, and 15 bases separated the two germline ends. The germline CDR1 and CDR2 sequences are DFQATT and SNEGSKA (reference sequence). CDR3 protein: CSGQESGDQPQHF. CDR3 coding DNA: TGCAGTGGACAGGAATCTGGGGATCAGCCCCAGCATTTT.

This clonotype was counted many times. The CDR3: CASSQEGGTGGDEQYF. In nucleotides, the CDR3 is TGCGCCAGCAGCCAAGAGGGGGGGACAGGGGGCGACGAGCAGTACTTC. The chain recombines TRBV4-1 with TRBJ2-7, with 12 nucleotides matching TRBD1. The CDR3 consists of 16 residues. CDR1 MGHRA and CDR2 YSYEKL come from the germline V gene. Trimming took 0 bases from V and 5 from J; bases not matched to a gene: 5.

A word on this clonotype: A much bigger clone sits one base away, suggesting this may be a read error. CDR3 in amino acids: CASSESTEADTQYF. The CDR3 DNA is TGTGCCAGCAGTGAGTCGACGGAGGCAGATACGCAGTATTTT. This chain links TRBV6-2 or TRBV6-3 with TRBJ2-3; D possibly corresponds to TRBD2 (5 bases). This CDR3 spans 14 amino acids. V lost 5 bases, J lost 4 bases, and 13 bases lay in between. Per the germline V gene, CDR1 is MNHEY and CDR2 is SVGEGT.

The rearrangement uses TRBV7-9 and TRBJ2-7; D is unresolved. CDR3 length: 14 residues. CDR1 and CDR2 (germline): SEHNR, FQNEAQ (reference sequence). V lost 5 bases and J lost 0, with 11 bases in between. CDR3 loop: CASSSGRDSYEQYF. CDR3 bases: TGTGCCAGCAGCAGTGGCCGTGACTCCTACGAGCAGTACTTC.

The V and J genes are TRBV20-1 and TRBJ1-4; a possible D gene is TRBD1 (6 bases). The V end lost 6 bases, the J end lost 4 bases, and 15 bases lay between the germline ends. This CDR3 spans 14 amino acids. CDR1 is DFQATT, CDR2 SNEGSKA, per germline (reference sequence). The CDR3 coding sequence is TGCAGTGCCCTAGACAGGATCGGTAATGAAAAACTGTTTTTT. Translated: CSALDRIGNEKLFF.

Many counts were recorded for this clonotype. The DNA of the CDR3 is TGTGCCAGCAGTTACGACAGGGCTGGGCAGCCCCAGCATTTT. This encodes CASSYDRAGQPQHF. The rearrangement links TRBV6-2 or TRBV6-3 to TRBJ1-5; 7 bases fit TRBD1. The CDR3 contains 14 residues. Germline V CDR1 and CDR2: MNHEY, SVGEGT. Trimming removed 2 bases from V and 7 bases from J; junction bases left unmatched: 5.

This clonotype was seen repeatedly, ten times or more. This sequence joins TRBV3-1 and TRBJ1-1; D unclear. CDR3 length equals 14 residues. Germline CDR1 is LGHDT and CDR2 is YNNKEL (reference sequence). Trimming took 1 base from V and 4 from J, leaving 10 bases between them. The CDR3 coding sequence is TGTGCCAGCAGCCAAGCAGTCTCCTCCACTGAAGCTTTCTTT. Amino acid sequence: CASSQAVSSTEAFF.

This clonotype was recorded a few times. The chain carries TRBV9 and TRBJ1-1, with D perhaps matching TRBD1 (5 bases). The CDR3 is made up of 11 amino acids. Trimming removed 3 bases at V and 7 bases at J, with 7 bases between. Germline V gene data show CDR1 as SGDLS and CDR2 as YYNGEE. CDR3 nucleotide sequence: TGTGCCAGCAGCGGGGACTTTGAAGCTTTCTTT. Protein product: CASSGDFEAFF.

The rearrangement links TRBV12-3 or TRBV12-4 to TRBJ2-5; D is ambiguous. Trimming cost V 4 bases and J 2 bases, with 11 bases left between them. The CDR3 runs 14 residues. The CDR3 is CASSWSSLQETQYF. As DNA, the CDR3 is TGTGCCAGCAGTTGGTCGAGTTTACAAGAGACCCAGTACTTC.

This clonotype was counted ten times or more. The V gene is TRBV2, the J gene TRBJ1-1, with D tentatively TRBD1 (5 bases). The CDR3 sequence is 13 residues long. Trimming pared 6 bases from V and 1 base from J, leaving 9 bases between. Germline-derived CDR1 and CDR2 are SNHLY and FYNNEI. For the CDR3, the DNA is TGTGCCAGCAGGCGGGACGGGAACACTGAAGCTTTCTTT. It yields the protein CASRRDGNTEAFF.

This clonotype was observed a single time. The gene calls are TRBV11-2 and TRBJ1-4; D is uncertain. The CDR3 is 15 amino acids. V dropped 1 base and J dropped 4 bases, with 10 bases sitting between them. Germline values: CDR1 SGHAT, CDR2 FQNNGV. In DNA, the CDR3 is TGTGCCAGCAGCTTAGTCCCAAGGTTTAATGAAAAACTGTTTTTT. Translation: CASSLVPRFNEKLFF. The whole variable domain, filled in from reference TRBV11-2 and TRBJ1-4, reads EAGVAQSPRYKIIEKRQSVAFWCNPISGHATLYWYQQILGQGPKLLIQFQNNGVVDDSQLPKDRFSAERLKGVDSTLKIQPAKLEDSAVYLCASSLVPRFNEKLFFGSGTQLSVL.

There are many counts of this clonotype. V gene TRBV3-1 combines with J gene TRBJ2-1; the D is unclear. V gave up 5 bases and J gave up 9 bases, with 14 bases separating them. Per germline, CDR1 LGHDT and CDR2 YNNKEL (reference sequence). This CDR3 has 13 amino acids. The DNA of the CDR3 is TGTGCCAGCAGCGACGACTCCCTTCTTGAGCAGTTCTTC. Protein: CASSDDSLLEQFF.

Points on this clonotype: This likely came from a read error, as a far larger clone is one base away. The chain is built from TRBV12-3 or TRBV12-4 and TRBJ1-1; D possibly corresponds to TRBD1 (6 bases). This CDR3 has 11 amino acids. CDR3 in DNA: TGTGCCCGCAGTTTTGGGACAGAAGCTTTCTTT. Protein: CARSFGTEAFF.

The rearrangement joins TRBV6-1 to TRBJ2-1; unclear D gene. Germline CDR1 MNHNS, CDR2 SASEGT. The germline V and J ends were trimmed by 6 bases and 5 bases, with 20 bases remaining between them. The CDR3 is made up of 16 amino acids. CDR3 coding DNA: TGTGCCAGCAGCCCCCCGCTCCGAGCTGGGGACAATGAGCAGTTCTTC. Its translation is CASSPPLRAGDNEQFF.

This clonotype was recorded at least ten times. The rearrangement joins TRBV2 to TRBJ1-2, with 7 positions matching TRBD1. The trim removed 2 bases at V and 3 bases at J, leaving 0 bases unmatched. Germline V lookup: CDR1 SNHLY, CDR2 FYNNEI. CDR3 length: 13 residues. The CDR3 loop is CASSEQGDYGYTF. The CDR3 DNA sequence: TGTGCCAGCAGTGAACAGGGGGACTATGGCTACACCTTC.

This clonotype was found many times. V is TRBV7-2 and J is TRBJ2-7, with 10 bases that match TRBD1. CDR1 SGHTA and CDR2 FQGNSA come from the germline V gene. The CDR3 runs to 13 residues. V shed 7 bases, J shed 3 bases, and the junction held 3 bases outside the gene matches. CDR3 nucleotide sequence: TGTGCCAGCAAGGGGACAGGGGTCTACGAGCAGTACTTC. This sequence encodes CASKGTGVYEQYF. Based on the CDR3 plus reference TRBV7-2 and TRBJ2-7, the full variable domain is GAGVSQSPSNKVTEKGKDVELRCDPISGHTALYWYRQSLGQGLEFLIYFQGNSAPDKSGLPSDRFSAERTGGSVSTLTIQRTQQEDSAVYLCASKGTGVYEQYFGPGTRLTVT.

Notes on this clonotype: A much bigger clone sits one base away, suggesting this may be a read error. The J gene is TRBJ2-7, the V gene TRBV4-2; 16 positions match TRBD2. Germline values: CDR1 LGHNA, CDR2 YNFKEQ. The CDR3 is 15 residues long. With V trimmed by 3 bases and J by 6 bases, 2 bases remained unmatched. The chain's CDR3 is CASSQGLAGGGEQYF. The DNA of the CDR3 is TGTGCCAGCAGCCAGGGACTAGCGGGAGGGGGCGAGCAGTACTTC.

The sample holds many counts of this clonotype. V is TRBV11-2 and J is TRBJ1-1; weak D call: TRBD1 (6 bases). The CDR3 has 14 amino acids. CDR1 SGHAT and CDR2 FQNNGV come from the germline V gene. V dropped 7 bases and J dropped 3 bases, with 15 bases sitting between them. The CDR3 region has the DNA TGTGCCAGCAAATTCCAGGGGCCCGACACTGAAGCTTTCTTT. Amino acids: CASKFQGPDTEAFF.

This clonotype was counted many times. The chain links TRBV20-1 to TRBJ2-3, with 8 bases that match TRBD1. CDR3 length equals 16 residues. With 6 bases clipped from V and 5 bases from J, the junction kept 16 bases outside the gene matches. Germline V gene lookup returns CDR1 DFQATT and CDR2 SNEGSKA (reference sequence). For the CDR3, the DNA is TGCAGTGCGAAGAGCCTCGCCCAGGGGGCAAGAGATACGCAGTATTTT. Protein sequence: CSAKSLAQGARDTQYF.

This clonotype occurred a few times. This chain's CDR3 is CASSRLGYQETQYF. Written as DNA, the CDR3 is TGTGCCAGCAGCCGTCTAGGGTACCAAGAGACCCAGTACTTC. V gene TRBV11-2 combines with J gene TRBJ2-5, with no clear D. The germline V gene encodes CDR1 SGHAT and CDR2 FQNNGV. The CDR3 contains 14 residues. The ends were cut back, 5 bases at V and 0 bases at J, with 10 bases in the middle.

This clonotype was seen ten or more times. This chain connects TRBV18 to TRBJ1-1; D perhaps matches TRBD1 (5 bases). CDR3 length: 15 amino acids. The V and J ends lost 0 bases and 4 bases respectively, with 12 bases between them. CDR1 KGHSH and CDR2 LQKENI come from the germline V gene. DNA of the CDR3: TGTGCCAGCTCACCACCACGTCGGGGGGGCACTGAAGCTTTCTTT. Amino acids: CASSPPRRGGTEAFF. Supplemented by reference TRBV18 and TRBJ1-1, the full variable domain reads NAGVMQNPRHLVRRRGQEARLRCSPMKGHSHVYWYRQLPEEGLKFMVYLQKENIIDESGMPKERFSAEFPKEGPSILRIQQVVRGDSAAYFCASSPPRRGGTEAFFGQGTRLTVV.

The V gene is TRBV9, the J gene TRBJ1-5, with TRBD1 identical over 7 bases. The J segment lost 4 bases and the V segment lost 0 bases, leaving 4 bases of the junction unmatched. This CDR3 is built from 15 residues. The germline V gene encodes CDR1 SGDLS and CDR2 YYNGEE. The CDR3 loop is CASSVEGGANQPQHF. The CDR3 DNA is TGTGCCAGCAGCGTAGAAGGGGGCGCGAATCAGCCCCAGCATTTT.

This clonotype was observed a few times. J is TRBJ2-1 and V is TRBV5-1, with D maybe TRBD2 (5 bases). Trimming removed 1 base from V and 7 bases from J, with 15 bases in between. The CDR3 is 15 residues long. Germline V CDR1 and CDR2: SGHRS, YFSETQ. DNA for the CDR3: TGCGCCAGCAGCTTGTCACTAGGAACTGGGAATGAGCAGTTCTTC. Translating it yields CASSLSLGTGNEQFF.

This chain uses TRBV25-1 with TRBJ2-1; 9 bases agree with TRBD1. CDR1 and CDR2 from the germline V gene are MGHDK and SYGVNS. The CDR3 extends over 13 amino acids. Unmatched junction bases numbered 1, after V lost 7 bases and J lost 3 bases. CDR3 coding DNA: TGTGCCAGCAAGGACAGGGGCTACAATGAGCAGTTCTTC. It is translated as CASKDRGYNEQFF.

This clonotype was seen only a few times. The gene calls are TRBV3-1 and TRBJ2-3; D unclear. The CDR3 covers 12 residues. Germline CDR1 reads LGHDT; CDR2 reads YNNKEL (reference sequence). V shed 5 bases and J shed 4 bases, with 7 bases lying between them. As DNA, the CDR3 is TGTGCCAGCAGCAGGGTGTCAGATACGCAGTATTTT. It codes for CASSRVSDTQYF.

In its sample, this clonotype was seen many times. The gene calls are TRBV7-2 and TRBJ2-7, with D maybe TRBD2 (5 bases). This CDR3 region has 16 residues. Germline CDR1 and CDR2: SGHTA and FQGNSA. The V end was cut by 2 bases, the J end by 5 bases, with 19 bases between. The CDR3 reads CASSLYGPRGNDEQYF. The CDR3 DNA follows: TGTGCCAGCAGCTTATACGGCCCCCGGGGAAACGACGAGCAGTACTTC.

This clonotype was picked up one time. A much larger clone differs by one base, so this may be a read error. The chain joins TRBV12-3 or TRBV12-4 to TRBJ2-1; 11 positions match TRBD2. CDR3 length equals 18 residues. CDR3 DNA sequence: TGTGCCAGCAGCCAAGATCCCACTAGCGGGGGTGGGGACAATGAGCAGTCCTTC. Encoded protein: CASSQDPTSGGGDNEQSF.

The chain carries TRBV20-1 and TRBJ1-2; D ambiguous. V was cut by 0 bases and J by 5 bases, with 7 bases left in between. Germline CDR1 reads DFQATT; CDR2 reads SNEGSKA (reference sequence). This CDR3 is built from 12 residues. The CDR3 coding sequence is TGCAGTGCTAGAGAGCTAAGTTATGGCTACACCTTC. It specifies CSARELSYGYTF.

V usage is TRBV30 and J usage is TRBJ2-2, with TRBD1 as a possible D gene (6 bases). Germline values: CDR1 GTSNPN, CDR2 SVGIG (reference sequence). The CDR3 runs 16 residues. Trimming cost V 2 bases and J 0 bases, with 13 bases left between them. The DNA for the CDR3 is TGTGCCTGGAGTAAACGACAGGTCCCGAACACCGGGGAGCTGTTTTTT. It is translated as CAWSKRQVPNTGELFF. The complete variable domain, with remaining parts taken from reference TRBV30 and TRBJ2-2, reads SQTIHQWPATLVQPVGSPLSLECTVEGTSNPNLYWYRQAAGRGLQLLFYSVGIGQISSEVPQNLSASRPQDRQFILSSKKLLLSDSGFYLCAWSKRQVPNTGELFFGEGSRLTVL.

This clonotype has a count of ten or more. V is TRBV6-1 and J is TRBJ2-7, with TRBD1 matching 7 bases. V lost 5 bases to trimming and J lost 4 bases; unmatched junction nucleotides: 5. This CDR3 region has 13 residues. Germline CDR1 is MNHNS and CDR2 is SASEGT. The CDR3 DNA follows: TGTGCCAGCAGTCGGGGACAGCCTTACGAGCAGTACTTC. Its translation is CASSRGQPYEQYF.